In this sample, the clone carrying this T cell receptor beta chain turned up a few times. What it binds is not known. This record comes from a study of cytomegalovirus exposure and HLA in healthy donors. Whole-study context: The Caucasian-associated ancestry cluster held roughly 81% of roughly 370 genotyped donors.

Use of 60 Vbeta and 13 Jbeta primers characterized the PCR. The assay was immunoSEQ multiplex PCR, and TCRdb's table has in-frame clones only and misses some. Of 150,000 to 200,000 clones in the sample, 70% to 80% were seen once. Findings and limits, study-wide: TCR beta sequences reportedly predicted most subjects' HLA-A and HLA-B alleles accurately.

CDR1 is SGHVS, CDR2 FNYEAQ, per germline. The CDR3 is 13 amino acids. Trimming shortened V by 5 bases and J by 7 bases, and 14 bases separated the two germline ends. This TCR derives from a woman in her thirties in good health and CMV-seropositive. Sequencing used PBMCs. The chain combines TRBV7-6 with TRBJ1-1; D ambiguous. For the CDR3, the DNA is TGTGCCAGCAGCCCGCCCGGACGGGGTGAAGCTTTCTTT. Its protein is CASSPPGRGEAFF.